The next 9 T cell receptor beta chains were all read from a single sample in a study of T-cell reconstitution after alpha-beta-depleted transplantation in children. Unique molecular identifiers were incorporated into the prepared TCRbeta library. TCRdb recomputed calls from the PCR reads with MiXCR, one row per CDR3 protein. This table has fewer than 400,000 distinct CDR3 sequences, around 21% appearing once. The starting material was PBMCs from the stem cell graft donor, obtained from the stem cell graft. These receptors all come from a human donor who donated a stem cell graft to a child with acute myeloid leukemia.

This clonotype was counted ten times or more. The CDR3 loop reads CAISESGSPLLFEQYF. In DNA form, the CDR3 reads TGTGCCATCAGTGAGTCGGGAAGTCCGTTATTATTCGAGCAGTACTTC. The chain joins TRBV10-3 to TRBJ2-7; no clear D. There are 16 residues in the CDR3. Trimming took 0 bases from V and 6 from J, leaving 18 bases between them. Germline-derived CDR1 and CDR2 are ENHRY and SYGVKD.

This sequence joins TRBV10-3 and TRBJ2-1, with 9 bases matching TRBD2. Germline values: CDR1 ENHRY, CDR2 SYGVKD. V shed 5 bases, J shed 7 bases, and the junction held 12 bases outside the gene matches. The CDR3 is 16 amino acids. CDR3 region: CAISPSSGSLNNEQFF. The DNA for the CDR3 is TGTGCCATCAGTCCGAGTAGCGGGAGCCTGAATAATGAGCAGTTCTTC.

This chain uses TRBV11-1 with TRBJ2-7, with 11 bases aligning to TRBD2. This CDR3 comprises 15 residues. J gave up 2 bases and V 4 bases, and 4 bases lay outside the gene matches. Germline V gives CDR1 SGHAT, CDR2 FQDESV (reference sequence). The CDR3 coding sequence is TGTGCCAGCAGCTCACGACTAGCGGGAACCTACGAGCAGTACTTC. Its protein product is CASSSRLAGTYEQYF.

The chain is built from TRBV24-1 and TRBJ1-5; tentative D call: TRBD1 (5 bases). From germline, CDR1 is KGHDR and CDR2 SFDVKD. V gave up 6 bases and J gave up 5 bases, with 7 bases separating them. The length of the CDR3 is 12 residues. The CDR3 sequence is CATSRGDQPQHF. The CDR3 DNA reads TGTGCCACCAGTCGGGGGGATCAGCCCCAGCATTTT.

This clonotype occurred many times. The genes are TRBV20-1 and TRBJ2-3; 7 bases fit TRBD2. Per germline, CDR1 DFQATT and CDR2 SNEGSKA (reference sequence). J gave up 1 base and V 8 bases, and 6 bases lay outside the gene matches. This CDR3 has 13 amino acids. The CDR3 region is CSSGAGGTDTQYF. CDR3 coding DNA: TGCAGTTCCGGGGCGGGAGGCACAGATACGCAGTATTTT.

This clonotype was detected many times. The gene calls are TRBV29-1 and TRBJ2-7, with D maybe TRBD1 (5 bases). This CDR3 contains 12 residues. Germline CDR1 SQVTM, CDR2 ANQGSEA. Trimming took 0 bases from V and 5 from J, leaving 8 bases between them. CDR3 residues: CSVEDPGNEQYF. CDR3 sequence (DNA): TGCAGCGTTGAAGATCCAGGGAACGAGCAGTACTTC.

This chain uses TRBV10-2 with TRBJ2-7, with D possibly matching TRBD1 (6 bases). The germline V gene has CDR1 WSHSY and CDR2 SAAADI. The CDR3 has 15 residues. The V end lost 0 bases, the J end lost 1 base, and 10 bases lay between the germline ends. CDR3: CASSESAGASYEQYF. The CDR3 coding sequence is TGCGCCAGCAGTGAGTCGGCAGGGGCTTCCTACGAGCAGTACTTC.

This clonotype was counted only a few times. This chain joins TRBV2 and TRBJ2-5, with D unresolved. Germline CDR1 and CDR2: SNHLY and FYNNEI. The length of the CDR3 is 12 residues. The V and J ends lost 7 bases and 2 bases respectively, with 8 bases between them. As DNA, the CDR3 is TGTGCCAGCACGTCAGTACAAGAGACCCAGTACTTC. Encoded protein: CASTSVQETQYF.

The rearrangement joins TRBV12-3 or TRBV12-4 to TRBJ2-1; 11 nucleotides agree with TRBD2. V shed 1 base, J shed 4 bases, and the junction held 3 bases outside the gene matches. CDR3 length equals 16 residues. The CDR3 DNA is TGTGCCAGCAGTTTAGTAGCGGGAGGGATTTACAATGAGCAGTTCTTC. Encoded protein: CASSLVAGGIYNEQFF.